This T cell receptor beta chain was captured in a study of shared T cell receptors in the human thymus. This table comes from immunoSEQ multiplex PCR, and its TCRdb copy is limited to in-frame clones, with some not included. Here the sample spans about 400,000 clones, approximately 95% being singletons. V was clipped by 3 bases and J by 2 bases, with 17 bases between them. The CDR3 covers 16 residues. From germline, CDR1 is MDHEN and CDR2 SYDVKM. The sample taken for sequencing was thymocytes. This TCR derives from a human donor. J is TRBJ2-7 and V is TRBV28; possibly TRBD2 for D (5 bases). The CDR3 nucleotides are TGTGCCAGCAGTTTCACCCTTAGAAGCGGACCCTACGAGCAGTACTTC. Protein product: CASSFTLRSGPYEQYF.